This TCR beta chain stems from a study of beta chain features in type 1 diabetes. To note about this clone: Its antigen remains unidentified.

CD4+ naive, central memory, regulatory and stem cell-like memory cells were sorted via CD45RO/CCR7/CD25/CD127/CD95/CD27. The CDR3 consists of 15 residues. Losses at the gene ends were 3 bases for V and 6 bases for J; bases not matched to a gene: 9. Germline V gives CDR1 SGHTA, CDR2 FQGTGA. Notes on the study in general: There were fewer insertions and more deletions at the VDJ junctions of type 1 diabetes patients. Moderately but significantly shorter TCRB CDR3s were found in Type 1 diabetes patients in all four CD4+ subsets.

Since all of the isolated RNA was reverse transcribed, expressed TCRB transcripts were what got sequenced. Only in-frame clones appear in the TCRdb table, and some are missing; sequencing was by immunoSEQ multiplex PCR. Of around 600,000 clones listed, under 15% are singletons. This sequence originates from a man under 40 with type 1 diabetes. The rearrangement links TRBV7-3 to TRBJ2-3; 7 nucleotides align to TRBD1. Input material: naive CD4+ T cells from blood. The CDR3 DNA reads TGTGCCAGCAGCTTCCAGACAGGGTCAGGGGATACGCAGTATTTT. The encoded protein is CASSFQTGSGDTQYF.